Described below is a single T cell receptor (beta chain) sequence and its context. Its antigen remains unidentified. The repertoire was sequenced with immunoSEQ multiplex PCR; TCRdb's copy has only in-frame clones and lacks some. Of some 120,000 clones in the sample, 93% were seen once. These data come from a study of T cell responses to AZD1222 COVID-19 vaccine. Regarding the study as a whole: Seropositivity was recorded at baseline in only 6 or 7 AZD1222 recipients. Clonal diversity was possibly underestimated, and the donors were mostly white British, with more females. Regions 160-218 and 743-854 held dominance among vaccine-associated CD4 TCRs, which spanned spike. Close to half of all spike-specific TCRs reportedly target regions of the variants that are unmutated.

CDR1 is KGHSH, CDR2 LQKENI, per germline. CDR3 length equals 13 residues. V shed 4 bases and J shed 4 bases, with 10 bases lying between them. The clonotype was recovered from an adult in good health. The chain joins TRBV18 to TRBJ1-2, with D perhaps matching TRBD1 (5 bases). Specimen: peripheral blood, collected on day 0 of AZD1222 vaccination. The CDR3 DNA sequence: TGTGCCAGCTCACAGGGACTTGGCTATGGCTACACCTTC. It specifies CASSQGLGYGYTF.